The source of this TCR beta chain is a study of blood T cell repertoires in COVID-19. The overall study: Both acute and convalescent COVID-19 samples were obtained from the United States, Italy and Spain. Sources were T cells, B-cell-depleted T cells, or PBMCs; the material itself was cDNA or gDNA.

Per the original methods: Reference gene primers were amplified, and this amplification served to estimate nucleated cell counts. Clones were read by immunoSEQ multiplex PCR, and TCRdb kept only the in-frame ones, dropping some. The DNA gave D and trimming, while V, J and clone size come from that table. The sample lists about 98,000 clones; 82% were seen once. V was cut by 2 bases and J by 6 bases, with 14 bases left in between. The CDR3 is 15 residues long. CDR1 LGHNT and CDR2 FRNRAP come from the germline V gene. The source material was peripheral blood. This TCR derives from a man aged 65 to 79 with active or convalescent COVID-19. The chain carries TRBV12-5 and TRBJ2-1; D might be TRBD2 (5 bases). CDR3 amino acids: CASGLTALAGNEQFF. The CDR3 coding sequence is TGTGCTAGTGGTTTGACGGCACTCGCGGGCAATGAGCAGTTCTTC.